One and the same sample provided the 23 T cell receptor beta chains below, sequenced in a study of CD8 T cells in Susac syndrome. An input of roughly 0.5 to 1 ug of RNA was subjected to reverse transcription using random hexamers. TCRdb re-analysed the immunoSEQ multiplex PCR reads in MiXCR, keeping a single row per CDR3 protein. This table has about 120,000 distinct CDR3 sequences, under 95% appearing once. Sequenced: CD8+ T cells from PBMCs. The source of these receptors is a human donor in good health.

The CDR3 region is CASSSNRGPETQYF. CDR3 coding DNA: TGTGCCAGCAGCTCGAACAGGGGGCCAGAGACCCAGTACTTC. The rearrangement links TRBV7-9 to TRBJ2-5; 9 bases are shared with TRBD1. Trimming cost V 4 bases and J 4 bases; bases outside gene matches: 4. Germline-derived CDR1 and CDR2 are SEHNR and FQNEAQ (reference sequence). The CDR3 length is 14 residues.

This chain uses TRBV10-2 with TRBJ1-2; D call uncertain. CDR3 size: 13 residues. CDR1 and CDR2 from the germline V gene are WSHSY and SAAADI. V lost 6 bases and J 6 bases, leaving 14 bases between the germline ends. The CDR3 sequence is CASRWGLTNGYTF. CDR3 nucleotides: TGCGCCAGCAGGTGGGGTTTGACCAATGGCTACACCTTC.

This chain connects TRBV18 to TRBJ2-5; no definite D call. This CDR3 has 15 residues. Between the trimmed V and J ends, which lost 5 bases and 1 base, there was a span of 14 bases. CDR1 is KGHSH, CDR2 LQKENI, per germline. The CDR3 sequence: CASSKIPGVQETQYF. CDR3 sequence (DNA): TGTGCCAGCTCAAAGATTCCGGGTGTCCAAGAGACCCAGTACTTC.

The J gene is TRBJ2-5, the V gene TRBV5-1; 11 positions match TRBD1. Germline CDR1 reads SGHRS; CDR2 reads YFSETQ. The CDR3 consists of 14 residues. The V segment lost 4 bases and the J segment 3 bases; nucleotides outside the gene matches: 2. The CDR3 DNA reads as TGCGCCAGCAGCCGGGACAGGGGGAAAGAGACCCAGTACTTC. Amino acid sequence: CASSRDRGKETQYF. The complete variable domain, with remaining parts taken from reference TRBV5-1 and TRBJ2-5, reads KAGVTQTPRYLIKTRGQQVTLSCSPISGHRSVSWYQQTPGQGLQFLFEYFSETQRNKGNFPGRFSGRQFSNSRSEMNVSTLELGDSALYLCASSRDRGKETQYFGPGTRLLVL.

The CDR3 protein is CASSPPSTGDSYEQYF. Here the CDR3 DNA reads TGTGCCAGCAGTCCCCCTAGCACGGGGGATTCCTACGAGCAGTACTTC. J is TRBJ2-7 and V is TRBV27; weak D call: TRBD2 (6 bases). This CDR3 comprises 16 residues. V lost 5 bases and J 1 base, leaving 18 bases between the germline ends. Looked up from germline, CDR1 is MNHEY and CDR2 is SMNVEV (reference sequence).

V is TRBV5-1 and J is TRBJ1-1; D gene unclear. CDR3 length: 14 residues. Germline assignment: CDR1 SGHRS and CDR2 YFSETQ. V lost 0 bases and J 10 bases, leaving 16 bases between the germline ends. The CDR3 protein is CASSLVEPSERAFF. DNA for the CDR3: TGCGCCAGCAGCTTGGTCGAACCTTCCGAGAGAGCTTTCTTT.

The rearrangement links TRBV10-3 to TRBJ1-5, with 8 bases identical to TRBD1. The CDR3 extends over 16 amino acids. Unmatched junction bases numbered 11, after V lost 10 bases and J lost 0 bases. From germline, CDR1 is ENHRY and CDR2 SYGVKD. The CDR3 here is CATGADREFSNQPQHF. CDR3 nucleotide sequence: TGTGCCACCGGAGCGGACAGGGAGTTTAGCAATCAGCCCCAGCATTTT.

The chain recombines TRBV4-3 with TRBJ2-6, with D hard to call. The CDR3 totals 16 residues. V lost 4 bases to trimming and J lost 0 bases, with 10 bases between them. Germline CDR1 is LGHNA and CDR2 is YSLEER. As DNA, the CDR3 is TGCGCCAGCAGCCCCTCAGGTAGCTCTGGGGCCAACGTCCTGACTTTC. Translated: CASSPSGSSGANVLTF.

This chain uses TRBV7-8 with TRBJ2-1, with 9 bases lining up with TRBD2. CDR1 SGHVS and CDR2 FQNEAQ come from the germline V gene. With 4 bases clipped from V and 8 bases from J, the junction kept 6 bases outside the gene matches. The CDR3 is 14 amino acids. This chain's CDR3 is CASSSSAGGDEQFF. CDR3 in DNA: TGTGCCAGCAGCTCCTCAGCGGGAGGCGATGAGCAGTTCTTC.

The chain employs TRBV5-1 and TRBJ2-2, with D possibly being TRBD1 or TRBD2 (6 bases each). The CDR3 runs to 13 residues. Looked up from germline, CDR1 is SGHRS and CDR2 is YFSETQ. Trimming took 3 bases from V and 6 from J, leaving 9 bases between them. CDR3 sequence reads: CASSWRGAGELFF. As DNA, the CDR3 is TGCGCCAGCAGCTGGAGGGGGGCCGGGGAGCTGTTTTTT. Filled out from reference TRBV5-1 and TRBJ2-2, the complete variable domain reads KAGVTQTPRYLIKTRGQQVTLSCSPISGHRSVSWYQQTPGQGLQFLFEYFSETQRNKGNFPGRFSGRQFSNSRSEMNVSTLELGDSALYLCASSWRGAGELFFGEGSRLTVL.

The rearrangement joins TRBV6-1 to TRBJ1-1; D is perhaps TRBD1 (6 bases). Per the germline V gene, CDR1 is MNHNS and CDR2 is SASEGT. The CDR3 spans 13 residues. The V and J ends lost 11 bases and 6 bases respectively, with 19 bases between them. CDR3 loop: CACHREGRAEAFF. The CDR3 coding sequence is TGTGCCTGTCACAGGGAGGGACGGGCTGAAGCTTTCTTT.

The J gene is TRBJ2-1, the V gene TRBV18; 11 bases match TRBD2. The CDR3 contains 14 residues. Looked up from germline, CDR1 is KGHSH and CDR2 is LQKENI. The ends lost 3 bases at V and 6 bases at J; junction bases unmatched: 1. CDR3 coding DNA: TGTGCCAGCTCACCTAGCGGGAGGGGCAATGAGCAGTTCTTC. This sequence encodes CASSPSGRGNEQFF.

The chain has TRBV20-1 and TRBJ2-3; TRBD2 matches 9 bases. In germline, CDR1 is DFQATT, CDR2 SNEGSKA (reference sequence). J gave up 2 bases and V 0 bases, and 6 bases lay outside the gene matches. The CDR3 has 16 residues. DNA for the CDR3: TGCAGTGCTAGAGATAGACTAGCGGATCACACAGATACGCAGTATTTT. Amino acids: CSARDRLADHTDTQYF.

The chain links TRBV5-1 to TRBJ2-7; D assignment may be TRBD1 or TRBD2 (6 bases each). The V end was cut by 4 bases, the J end by 2 bases, with 16 bases between. Germline CDR1 and CDR2: SGHRS and YFSETQ. The CDR3 is made up of 15 amino acids. CDR3 protein: CASSLRGEKTYEQYF. In DNA form, the CDR3 reads TGCGCCAGCAGCCTGAGGGGGGAAAAGACCTACGAGCAGTACTTC.

The genes are TRBV3-1 and TRBJ1-1, with D hard to call. This CDR3 has 14 amino acids. Trimming took 3 bases from V and 2 from J, leaving 10 bases between them. Per germline, CDR1 LGHDT and CDR2 YNNKEL (reference sequence). The CDR3 sequence: CASSQKQGNTEAFF. The CDR3 DNA is TGTGCCAGCAGCCAGAAACAAGGTAACACTGAAGCTTTCTTT.

There are a few counts of this clonotype. The chain employs TRBV19 and TRBJ2-7; D is ambiguous. The ends were cut back, 7 bases at V and 1 base at J, with 17 bases in the middle. CDR1 is LNHDA, CDR2 SQIVND, per germline (reference sequence). CDR3 length: 15 residues. The CDR3 coding sequence is TGTGCCAGTACCCAAGGGCACTCCACTTCCTACGAGCAGTACTTC. Its translation is CASTQGHSTSYEQYF.

The chain couples TRBV12-3 or TRBV12-4 to TRBJ2-1, with 14 bases lining up with TRBD2. With V trimmed by 1 base and J by 15 bases, 5 bases remained unmatched. The CDR3 loop spans 14 amino acids. This CDR3 reads CASSLGLAGGGWFF. In nucleotides, the CDR3 is TGTGCCAGCAGTTTAGGACTAGCGGGAGGGGGTTGGTTCTTC.

This rearrangement joins TRBV6-5 to TRBJ1-1, with D possibly matching TRBD1 (6 bases). The V gene lost 2 bases and the J gene lost 5 bases, with 9 bases spanning the gap. The CDR3 is 13 residues long. CDR1 and CDR2 (germline): MNHEY, SVGAGI. The CDR3 is CASSYTGRTEAFF. The CDR3 DNA sequence: TGTGCCAGCAGTTACACAGGGAGGACTGAAGCTTTCTTT.

The chain combines TRBV10-3 with TRBJ1-5, with D unclear. CDR1 is ENHRY, CDR2 SYGVKD, per germline. CDR3 size: 15 residues. Trimming shortened V by 2 bases and J by 5 bases, and 13 bases separated the two germline ends. This chain's CDR3 is CAISEIRARDQPQHF. The CDR3 DNA follows: TGTGCCATCAGTGAGATAAGGGCTCGGGATCAGCCCCAGCATTTT.

The chain joins TRBV20-1 to TRBJ2-2; D gene uncertain. Trimming left V 5 bases short and J 5 bases short, with 12 bases between. The CDR3 consists of 13 residues. Looked up from germline, CDR1 is DFQATT and CDR2 is SNEGSKA (reference sequence). CDR3 in DNA: TGCAGTGCTCCCAGGACCTCAACCGGGGAGCTGTTTTTT. This translates into CSAPRTSTGELFF.

This chain joins TRBV2 and TRBJ2-1; 10 positions agree with TRBD2. The CDR3 extends over 14 amino acids. V was pared by 4 bases and J by 9 bases, with 6 bases of the junction left unmatched. Germline loops: CDR1 SNHLY, CDR2 FYNNEI. The CDR3 DNA reads as TGTGCCAGCAGTGGACTAGCGGGCAAGGGTGAGCAGTTCTTC. It encodes CASSGLAGKGEQFF.

The chain carries TRBV7-8 and TRBJ2-1, with TRBD1 matching 7 bases. The CDR3 is 16 amino acids. Germline lookup yields CDR1 SGHVS and CDR2 FQNEAQ. J was trimmed by 4 bases and V by 0 bases; bases with no gene match: 6. The DNA for the CDR3 is TGTGCCAGCAGCTTAGCGACTCGGGACAGATACAATGAGCAGTTCTTC. Its translation: CASSLATRDRYNEQFF. Full variable domain (missing parts from reference TRBV7-8 and TRBJ2-1): GAGVSQSPRYKVAKRGQDVALRCDPISGHVSLFWYQQALGQGPEFLTYFQNEAQLDKSGLPSDRFFAERPEGSVSTLKIQRTQQEDSAVYLCASSLATRDRYNEQFFGPGTRLTVL.

This clonotype has only a few counts. This chain links TRBV7-2 with TRBJ2-3; tentatively, D is TRBD1 or TRBD2 (6 bases each). Per the germline V gene, CDR1 is SGHTA and CDR2 is FQGNSA. The CDR3 extends over 14 amino acids. The germline V and J ends were trimmed by 5 bases and 0 bases, with 9 bases remaining between them. In DNA form, the CDR3 reads TGTGCCAGCAGCACAGGGACTAGCACAGATACGCAGTATTTT. This sequence encodes CASSTGTSTDTQYF.